Listed below are T cell receptor beta chains from one sample, sequenced in a study of blood T cell repertoires in COVID-19. Profiling relied on immunoSEQ multiplex PCR, and the TCRdb table lists in-frame clones only, not all of them. The sample consists of 150,000 to 200,000 clones, around 80% of them appearing once. The sample comprised peripheral blood. These receptor sequences come from a woman in her 70s with COVID-19, enrolled during active disease. Each CDR3 is given with its conserved first and last residue. A D gene is named only where the DNA matches it firmly. Rows may omit the clone size; those that give it use once, few, many or a size class.

d_gene: .; j_gene: TRBJ1-1; v_gene: TRBV15; abundance: once; CDR3nt: TGTGCCACCAGCGCGTCCCGGGAAAGGAACACTGAAGCTTTCTTT; CDR3aa: CATSASRERNTEAFF
d_gene: .; j_gene: TRBJ2-3; v_gene: TRBV5-6; abundance: .; CDR3nt: TGTGCCAGCAGCCCGCTGGGTAAGGGGGGCACAGATACGCAGTATTTT; CDR3aa: CASSPLGKGGTDTQYF
d_gene: .; j_gene: TRBJ1-3; v_gene: TRBV28; abundance: .; CDR3nt: TGTGCCACCTCGGGATCTCTCTCTGGAAACACCATATATTTT; CDR3aa: CATSGSLSGNTIYF
d_gene: .; j_gene: TRBJ1-4; v_gene: TRBV4-1; abundance: .; CDR3nt: TGCGCCAGCAGCCAAGTCGGAGGAAAACTGTTTTTT; CDR3aa: CASSQVGGKLFF
d_gene: .; j_gene: TRBJ1-6; v_gene: TRBV30; abundance: .; CDR3nt: TGTGCCTGGAGTGTACTGGACAGTTCCCTTTCACCCCTCCACTTT; CDR3aa: CAWSVLDSSLSPLHF
d_gene: .; j_gene: TRBJ1-5; v_gene: TRBV2; abundance: .; CDR3nt: TGTGCCAGCAATGGGCAGGGTCCGGAACAGCCCCAGCATTTT; CDR3aa: CASNGQGPEQPQHF
d_gene: TRBD1; j_gene: TRBJ1-4; v_gene: TRBV3-1/TRBV3-2; abundance: .; CDR3nt: TGTGCCAGCAGCCAAGGACAGGGTCATAAAGAAAAACTGTTTTTT; CDR3aa: CASSQGQGHKEKLFF
d_gene: .; j_gene: TRBJ1-5; v_gene: TRBV2; abundance: .; CDR3nt: TGTGCCAGCAGGGTCGGACAGTATAGCAATCAGCCCCAGCATTTT; CDR3aa: CASRVGQYSNQPQHF
d_gene: .; j_gene: TRBJ1-1; v_gene: TRBV16; abundance: .; CDR3nt: TGTGCCAGCAGCCAATCCAGAAACACTGAAGCTTTCTTT; CDR3aa: CASSQSRNTEAFF
d_gene: .; j_gene: TRBJ2-5; v_gene: TRBV30; abundance: .; CDR3nt: TGTGCCTGGAGGGATGACAGTAAGACCCAGTACTTC; CDR3aa: CAWRDDSKTQYF
d_gene: .; j_gene: TRBJ2-3; v_gene: TRBV11-3; abundance: .; CDR3nt: TGTGCCAGCAGCTTAGGTCGGGGTTTGAATACGCAGTATTTT; CDR3aa: CASSLGRGLNTQYF
d_gene: .; j_gene: TRBJ1-4; v_gene: TRBV27; abundance: .; CDR3nt: TGTGCCAGCAGGGAGCTAGGGGAAACTAATGAAAAACTGTTTTTT; CDR3aa: CASRELGETNEKLFF
d_gene: .; j_gene: TRBJ1-1; v_gene: TRBV2; abundance: few; CDR3nt: TGTGCCAGCAGTGCGGGAGGGGAAGCTTTCTTT; CDR3aa: CASSAGGEAFF
d_gene: TRBD1; j_gene: TRBJ2-7; v_gene: TRBV24-1; abundance: .; CDR3nt: TGTGCCACCACCGCTCCCAGGGGGCTGAGGTCCTACGAGCAGTACTTC; CDR3aa: CATTAPRGLRSYEQYF
d_gene: .; j_gene: TRBJ2-7; v_gene: TRBV18; abundance: .; CDR3nt: TGTGCCAGCTCACCATTGGCAGACTACGAGCAGTACTTC; CDR3aa: CASSPLADYEQYF